These 30 T cell receptor beta chains were all obtained from the same sample, sequenced in a study of cytomegalovirus exposure and HLA in healthy donors. Repertoires were generated with immunoSEQ multiplex PCR, while TCRdb's copy carries only in-frame clones and drops some. The table records approximately 170,000 clones, around 85% of them present only once. Specimen: PBMCs. These receptors all stem from a man younger than 35 in good health and CMV-seropositive.

J is TRBJ1-1 and V is TRBV9; D is unresolved. This CDR3 has 14 residues. Trimming pared 3 bases from V and 1 base from J, leaving 10 bases between. In germline, CDR1 is SGDLS, CDR2 YYNGEE. CDR3 bases: TGTGCCAGCAGCGCCCCAACGGGGAACACTGAAGCTTTCTTT. This translates into CASSAPTGNTEAFF.

The rearrangement uses TRBV5-4 and TRBJ2-3; 7 bases line up with TRBD1. Unmatched junction bases numbered 10, after V lost 4 bases and J lost 5 bases. The germline gives CDR1 SGHNT, CDR2 YYREEE (reference sequence). CDR3 length equals 15 residues. CDR3 protein: CASSLGTVGRDTQYF. In DNA, the CDR3 is TGTGCCAGCAGCCTTGGGACAGTTGGAAGAGATACGCAGTATTTT. Full variable domain (missing parts from reference TRBV5-4 and TRBJ2-3): ETGVTQSPTHLIKTRGQQVTLRCSSQSGHNTVSWYQQALGQGPQFIFQYYREEENGRGNFPPRFSGLQFPNYSSELNVNALELDDSALYLCASSLGTVGRDTQYFGPGTRLTVL.

The rearrangement links TRBV27 to TRBJ2-3; possible D gene TRBD2, 7 bases. Germline V gene sequence: CDR1 MNHEY, CDR2 SMNVEV (reference sequence). This CDR3 spans 15 amino acids. The V end lost 6 bases, the J end lost 3 bases, and 16 bases lay between the germline ends. The CDR3 protein is CASRGEGDWTDTQYF. As DNA, the CDR3 is TGTGCCAGCAGGGGGGAGGGGGATTGGACAGATACGCAGTATTTT.

This chain links TRBV4-1 with TRBJ2-1; D ambiguous. CDR3 length: 14 residues. The ends were cut back, 0 bases at V and 7 bases at J, with 10 bases in the middle. Germline V gene data show CDR1 as MGHRA and CDR2 as YSYEKL. The CDR3 DNA sequence: TGCGCCAGCAGCCAAGAAGCAGCGAGGAATGAGCAGTTCTTC. Protein sequence: CASSQEAARNEQFF.

J is TRBJ2-5 and V is TRBV9, with TRBD1 matching 7 bases. The CDR3 runs 14 residues. V lost 4 bases to trimming and J lost 5 bases; unmatched junction nucleotides: 8. Germline assignment: CDR1 SGDLS and CDR2 YYNGEE. CDR3 residues: CASSWDGQAETQYF. The CDR3 nucleotides are TGTGCCAGCAGCTGGGATGGACAGGCGGAGACCCAGTACTTC.

This chain links TRBV6-6 with TRBJ2-5, with a weak D call TRBD1 (5 bases). CDR1 and CDR2 from the germline V gene are MNHNY and SVGAGI (reference sequence). Trimming left V 6 bases short and J 1 base short, with 18 bases between. The length of the CDR3 is 16 residues. Here the CDR3 reads CASSTHQGRTQETQYF. The CDR3 coding sequence is TGTGCCAGCAGCACCCACCAGGGCAGAACCCAAGAGACCCAGTACTTC.

V and J are TRBV29-1 and TRBJ2-5; 7 positions agree with TRBD2. Trimming removed 3 bases from V and 4 bases from J; junction bases left unmatched: 8. Germline values: CDR1 SQVTM, CDR2 ANQGSEA. The CDR3 has 14 residues. CDR3: CSVDSGGGLETQYF. Written as DNA, the CDR3 is TGCAGCGTTGACTCGGGAGGAGGTTTAGAGACCCAGTACTTC. The full variable domain, its missing parts supplied by reference TRBV29-1 and TRBJ2-5, is SAVISQKPSRDICQRGTSLTIQCQVDSQVTMMFWYRQQPGQSLTLIATANQGSEATYESGFVIDKFPISRPNLTFSTLTVSNMSPEDSSIYLCSVDSGGGLETQYFGPGTRLLVL.

This clone came up once. This chain uses TRBV12-5 with TRBJ1-4, with D maybe TRBD1 (5 bases). CDR1 and CDR2 from the germline V gene are LGHNT and FRNRAP. Trimming cost V 2 bases and J 8 bases, with 12 bases left between them. The CDR3 loop spans 14 amino acids. CDR3: CASGLFGGREKLFF. CDR3 nucleotide sequence: TGTGCTAGTGGTTTGTTTGGGGGGAGGGAAAAACTGTTTTTT.

This clone was counted once. The chain employs TRBV28 and TRBJ1-1; TRBD1 is a possible D gene (6 bases). Germline values: CDR1 MDHEN, CDR2 SYDVKM. The CDR3 covers 15 residues. V gave up 8 bases and J gave up 3 bases, with 19 bases separating them. The CDR3 DNA is TGTGCCAGCCTCACCCTGGGGGGGCAAGACACTGAAGCTTTCTTT. Amino acid sequence: CASLTLGGQDTEAFF.

The chain uses TRBV5-1 and TRBJ1-1; TRBD1 matches at 8 bases. In germline, CDR1 is SGHRS, CDR2 YFSETQ. J lost 7 bases, V lost 4 bases, and 9 bases had no gene match. CDR3 length: 14 residues. As DNA, the CDR3 is TGCGCCAGCAGCCAGGACAGGGTATTGGGTGAAGCTTTCTTT. This translates into CASSQDRVLGEAFF.

The chain employs TRBV11-2 and TRBJ1-4; D possibly corresponds to TRBD1 (6 bases). The germline V gene has CDR1 SGHAT and CDR2 FQNNGV. The CDR3 spans 16 residues. V was cut by 4 bases and J by 0 bases, with 12 bases left in between. The chain's CDR3 is CASSYRDGTTNEKLFF. The CDR3 bases are TGTGCCAGCAGCTACAGGGATGGTACAACTAATGAAAAACTGTTTTTT.

The chain uses TRBV29-1 and TRBJ2-2; D unresolved. Germline CDR1 SQVTM, CDR2 ANQGSEA. V lost 5 bases to trimming and J lost 0 bases, with 10 bases between them. This CDR3 region has 14 residues. CDR3 residues: CSVIPNSNTGELFF. The DNA for the CDR3 is TGCAGCGTTATACCTAATTCGAACACCGGGGAGCTGTTTTTT.

V gene TRBV2 combines with J gene TRBJ2-3; 8 nucleotides agree with TRBD2. The CDR3 runs 15 residues. The V gene's germline CDR1 is SNHLY and CDR2 FYNNEI. The V and J ends lost 0 bases and 2 bases, in that order; junction bases with no gene match: 1. CDR3 in amino acids: CASSEASGVTDTQYF. The CDR3 coding sequence is TGTGCCAGCAGTGAAGCTAGCGGGGTCACAGATACGCAGTATTTT.

This chain uses TRBV5-5 with TRBJ2-7; maybe TRBD1 (6 bases). Trimming cost V 4 bases and J 3 bases, with 14 bases left between them. This CDR3 contains 14 residues. Germline CDR1 reads SGHKS; CDR2 reads YYEKEE (reference sequence). The CDR3 loop is CASSPRDTNYEQYF. CDR3 sequence (DNA): TGTGCCAGCAGCCCTAGGGACACCAACTACGAGCAGTACTTC.

The V call is TRBV2, the J call TRBJ1-5; 10 nucleotides align to TRBD1. The CDR3 extends over 16 amino acids. Germline assignment: CDR1 SNHLY and CDR2 FYNNEI. V lost 8 bases to trimming and J lost 6 bases; unmatched junction nucleotides: 13. In nucleotides, the CDR3 is TGTGCCAGCGGTTTTTCGGGACAGGGGAATACTCAGCCCCAGCATTTT. This sequence encodes CASGFSGQGNTQPQHF. The full variable domain, rest sourced from reference TRBV2 and TRBJ1-5, is EPEVTQTPSHQVTQMGQEVILRCVPISNHLYFYWYRQILGQKVEFLVSFYNNEISEKSEIFDDQFSVERPDGSNFTLKIRSTKLEDSAMYFCASGFSGQGNTQPQHFGDGTRLSIL.

The CDR3 sequence is CASSMSGRAYEQYF. The DNA for the CDR3 is TGTGCCAGCTCAATGAGCGGGAGGGCTTACGAGCAGTACTTC. V and J are TRBV18 and TRBJ2-7; 10 bases fit TRBD2. This CDR3 comprises 14 residues. CDR1 is KGHSH, CDR2 LQKENI, per germline. The trim removed 5 bases at V and 4 bases at J, leaving 5 bases unmatched.

The chain uses TRBV28 and TRBJ2-7, with D maybe TRBD1 (5 bases). The CDR3 extends over 13 amino acids. V lost 3 bases to trimming and J lost 5 bases, with 11 bases between them. Per the germline V gene, CDR1 is MDHEN and CDR2 is SYDVKM. For the CDR3, the DNA is TGTGCCAGCAGTTTCAGGGTTGGGAACGAGCAGTACTTC. Amino acid sequence: CASSFRVGNEQYF.

V gene TRBV7-3 combines with J gene TRBJ2-2, with D unresolved. The CDR3 is 13 residues long. The V end lost 5 bases, the J end lost 5 bases, and 9 bases lay between the germline ends. Per the germline V gene, CDR1 is SGHTA and CDR2 is FQGTGA. The CDR3: CASSLKHTGELFF. The CDR3 coding sequence is TGTGCCAGCAGCCTTAAACATACCGGGGAGCTGTTTTTT.

This chain connects TRBV6-5 to TRBJ2-3; the match to TRBD1 covers 9 bases. This CDR3 contains 14 residues. Germline CDR1 and CDR2: MNHEY and SVGAGI. V lost 6 bases, J lost 1 base, and 2 bases stayed unmatched. CDR3 region: CASRRTGGTDTQYF. In DNA, the CDR3 is TGTGCCAGCAGACGGACAGGGGGCACAGATACGCAGTATTTT.

The chain is built from TRBV5-1 and TRBJ2-7; TRBD2 matches 7 bases. CDR3 length: 15 residues. J was trimmed by 3 bases and V by 0 bases; bases with no gene match: 6. Germline V gene data show CDR1 as SGHRS and CDR2 as YFSETQ. The CDR3 spells CASSLASGTNYEQYF. The CDR3 region has the DNA TGCGCCAGCAGCTTGGCCTCCGGGACTAACTACGAGCAGTACTTC.

The rearrangement uses TRBV6-5 and TRBJ1-1; maybe TRBD1 (6 bases). Deletions cut 8 bases from V and 4 bases from J, with 8 bases between. Germline CDR1 is MNHEY and CDR2 is SVGAGI. The CDR3 runs 11 residues. The CDR3 nucleotides read TGTGCCAGCTCCAGGGGCACTGAAGCTTTCTTT. Translated: CASSRGTEAFF.

The chain combines TRBV25-1 with TRBJ2-7; TRBD2 aligns across 8 bases. CDR3 size: 17 residues. Germline V gives CDR1 MGHDK, CDR2 SYGVNS. J gave up 3 bases and V 5 bases, and 15 bases lay outside the gene matches. CDR3 coding DNA: TGTGCCAGCAGTCCTGGAGGCAGCGGGGGCCTCTACTACGAGCAGTACTTC. Protein product: CASSPGGSGGLYYEQYF.

V and J are TRBV19 and TRBJ1-2, with D unresolved. The germline V gene has CDR1 LNHDA and CDR2 SQIVND (reference sequence). Trimming shortened V by 4 bases and J by 6 bases, and 18 bases separated the two germline ends. The CDR3 consists of 15 residues. CDR3 in DNA: TGTGCCAGTAGTACCTCGGTCGGGATCCCGAATGGCTACACCTTC. This sequence encodes CASSTSVGIPNGYTF.

The gene calls are TRBV27 and TRBJ2-3; D uncertain. This CDR3 contains 13 residues. The germline CDR1 and CDR2 sequences are MNHEY and SMNVEV (reference sequence). Trimming took 6 bases from V and 1 from J, leaving 8 bases between them. CDR3 bases: TGTGCCAGCAGCTCACGAGGCACAGATACGCAGTATTTT. Amino acids: CASSSRGTDTQYF.

This rearrangement joins TRBV28 to TRBJ1-6; D may be TRBD1 (6 bases). In germline, CDR1 is MDHEN, CDR2 SYDVKM. With 5 bases removed from V and 7 bases from J, the gap between germline ends came to 12 bases. This CDR3 comprises 14 residues. The CDR3 DNA reads TGTGCCAGCAGTCTGACAGGCTTAAATTCACCCCTCCACTTT. As protein: CASSLTGLNSPLHF.

The genes are TRBV19 and TRBJ2-4; TRBD2 aligns across 7 bases. The trim removed 6 bases at V and 8 bases at J, leaving 13 bases unmatched. CDR1 and CDR2 (germline): LNHDA, SQIVND (reference sequence). The CDR3 length is 15 residues. CDR3 DNA sequence: TGTGCCAGTAGCCCGAGAGCGGGGCGTAGGGACATTCAGTACTTC. This encodes CASSPRAGRRDIQYF.

The V gene is TRBV5-1, the J gene TRBJ1-1; D is possibly TRBD1 (5 bases). Germline V CDR1 and CDR2: SGHRS, YFSETQ. Trimming pared 0 bases from V and 4 bases from J, leaving 10 bases between. The CDR3 runs to 14 residues. CDR3 loop: CASSLEAGRTEAFF. The CDR3 DNA follows: TGCGCCAGCAGCTTGGAAGCGGGACGCACTGAAGCTTTCTTT.

The genes are TRBV11-3 and TRBJ2-1, with 11 bases aligning to TRBD2. Losses at the gene ends were 5 bases for V and 8 bases for J; bases not matched to a gene: 14. The CDR3 is 17 residues long. Germline V gene data show CDR1 as SGHNT and CDR2 as YENEEA. The CDR3 nucleotides are TGTGCCAGCAGCACCGAATTAGCGGGGGGGCGAGTCCATGAGCAGTTCTTC. This encodes CASSTELAGGRVHEQFF.

This clone was found once. This chain's CDR3 is CASSVSGGPDTQYF. DNA of the CDR3: TGTGCCAGCAGCGTTTCGGGGGGCCCAGATACGCAGTATTTT. This chain joins TRBV9 and TRBJ2-3, with D perhaps matching TRBD2 (7 bases). In germline, CDR1 is SGDLS, CDR2 YYNGEE. The CDR3 totals 14 residues. Trimming left V 2 bases short and J 4 bases short, with 11 bases between.

The rearrangement joins TRBV5-1 to TRBJ1-1; D gene uncertain. CDR1 is SGHRS, CDR2 YFSETQ, per germline. The V end was cut by 7 bases, the J end by 4 bases, with 11 bases between. The CDR3 spans 12 residues. In DNA, the CDR3 is TGCGCCAGCGTCGGGGAAAGCACTGAAGCTTTCTTT. Amino acids: CASVGESTEAFF. The variable domain in full, completed from reference TRBV5-1 and TRBJ1-1, reads KAGVTQTPRYLIKTRGQQVTLSCSPISGHRSVSWYQQTPGQGLQFLFEYFSETQRNKGNFPGRFSGRQFSNSRSEMNVSTLELGDSALYLCASVGESTEAFFGQGTRLTVV.